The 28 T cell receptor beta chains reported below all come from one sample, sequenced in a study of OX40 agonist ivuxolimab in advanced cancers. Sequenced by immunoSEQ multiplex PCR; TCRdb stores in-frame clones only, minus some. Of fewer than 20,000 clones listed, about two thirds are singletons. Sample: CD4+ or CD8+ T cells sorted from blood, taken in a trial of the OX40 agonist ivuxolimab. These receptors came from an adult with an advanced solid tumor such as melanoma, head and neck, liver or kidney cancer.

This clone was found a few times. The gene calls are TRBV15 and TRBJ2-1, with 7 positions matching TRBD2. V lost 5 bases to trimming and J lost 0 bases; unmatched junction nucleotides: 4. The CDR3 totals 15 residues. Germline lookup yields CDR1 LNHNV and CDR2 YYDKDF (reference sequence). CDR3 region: CATSAGDGSYNEQFF. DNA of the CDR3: TGTGCCACCAGCGCGGGAGATGGCTCCTACAATGAGCAGTTCTTC.

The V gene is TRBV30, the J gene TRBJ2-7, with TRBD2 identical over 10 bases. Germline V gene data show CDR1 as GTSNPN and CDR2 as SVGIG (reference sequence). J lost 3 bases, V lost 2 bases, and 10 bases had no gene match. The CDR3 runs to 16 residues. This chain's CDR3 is CAWSPFTGTSDYEQYF. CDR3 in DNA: TGTGCCTGGAGTCCGTTTACCGGGACTAGCGACTACGAGCAGTACTTC.

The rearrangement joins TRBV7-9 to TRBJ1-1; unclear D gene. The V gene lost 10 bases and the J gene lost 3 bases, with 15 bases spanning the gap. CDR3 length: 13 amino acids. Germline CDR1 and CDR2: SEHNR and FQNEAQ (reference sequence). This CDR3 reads CATRAGGYTEAFF. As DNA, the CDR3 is TGTGCCACGAGAGCAGGTGGCTACACTGAAGCTTTCTTT.

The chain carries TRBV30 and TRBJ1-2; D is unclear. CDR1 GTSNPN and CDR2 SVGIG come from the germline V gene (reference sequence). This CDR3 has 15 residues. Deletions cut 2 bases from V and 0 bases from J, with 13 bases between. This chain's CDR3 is CAWSFDGDTNYGYTF. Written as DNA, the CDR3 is TGTGCCTGGAGTTTCGATGGCGATACTAACTATGGCTACACCTTC.

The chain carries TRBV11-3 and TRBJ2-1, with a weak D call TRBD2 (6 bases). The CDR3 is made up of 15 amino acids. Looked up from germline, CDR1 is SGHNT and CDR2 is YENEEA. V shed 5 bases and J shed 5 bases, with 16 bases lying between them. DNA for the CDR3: TGTGCCAGCAGCCGTAGCGGCAGACAGAACAATGAGCAGTTCTTC. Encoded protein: CASSRSGRQNNEQFF.

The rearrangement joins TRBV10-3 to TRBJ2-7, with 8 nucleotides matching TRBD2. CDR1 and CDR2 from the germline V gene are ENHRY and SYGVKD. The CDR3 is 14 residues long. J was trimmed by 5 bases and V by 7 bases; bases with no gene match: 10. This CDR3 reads CAINQAGAGDEQYF. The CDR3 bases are TGTGCCATCAATCAAGCGGGGGCCGGGGACGAGCAGTACTTC.

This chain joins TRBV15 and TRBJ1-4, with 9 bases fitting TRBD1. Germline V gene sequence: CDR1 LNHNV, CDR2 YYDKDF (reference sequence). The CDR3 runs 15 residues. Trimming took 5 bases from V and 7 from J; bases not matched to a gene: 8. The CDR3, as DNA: TGTGCCACCAGCGCGGACAGGGGAGTAGGTGAAAAACTGTTTTTT. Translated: CATSADRGVGEKLFF.

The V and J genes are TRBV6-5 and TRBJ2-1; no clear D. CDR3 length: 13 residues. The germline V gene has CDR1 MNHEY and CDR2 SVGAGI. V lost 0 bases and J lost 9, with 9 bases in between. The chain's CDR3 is CASSYSLSSEQFF. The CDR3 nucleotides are TGTGCCAGCAGTTACTCACTTTCCAGTGAGCAGTTCTTC.

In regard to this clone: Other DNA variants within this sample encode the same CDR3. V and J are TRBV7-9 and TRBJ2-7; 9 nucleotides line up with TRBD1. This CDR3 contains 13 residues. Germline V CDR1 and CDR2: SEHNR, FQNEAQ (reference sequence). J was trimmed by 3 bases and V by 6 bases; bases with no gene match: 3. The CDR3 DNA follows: TGTGCCAGCAGTTGGGGACAGGGCTACGAGCAGTACTTC. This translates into CASSWGQGYEQYF.

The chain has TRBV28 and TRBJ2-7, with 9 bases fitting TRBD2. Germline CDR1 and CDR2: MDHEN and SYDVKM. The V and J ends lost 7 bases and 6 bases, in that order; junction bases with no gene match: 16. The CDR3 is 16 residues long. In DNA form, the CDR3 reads TGTGCCAGCATCCCCGTACGCGGGAGGGCCGTCTCCGAGCAGTACTTC. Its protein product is CASIPVRGRAVSEQYF.

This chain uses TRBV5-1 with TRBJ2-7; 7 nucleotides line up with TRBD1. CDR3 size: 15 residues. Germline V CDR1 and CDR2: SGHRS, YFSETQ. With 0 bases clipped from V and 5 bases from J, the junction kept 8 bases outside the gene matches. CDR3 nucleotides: TGCGCCAGCAGCTTGGCCGAAGGGGGCATCGACGAGCAGTACTTC. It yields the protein CASSLAEGGIDEQYF.

Written as DNA, the CDR3 is TGTGCCAGCAGCCCCCGACTAGCGTTCTACAATGAGCAGTTCTTC. This codes for CASSPRLAFYNEQFF. The J gene is TRBJ2-1, the V gene TRBV13; 8 bases match TRBD2. The CDR3 runs to 15 residues. Germline V gives CDR1 PRHDT, CDR2 FYEKMQ (reference sequence). V trimming: 5 bases; J trimming: 3 bases; junction bases outside the gene matches: 6.

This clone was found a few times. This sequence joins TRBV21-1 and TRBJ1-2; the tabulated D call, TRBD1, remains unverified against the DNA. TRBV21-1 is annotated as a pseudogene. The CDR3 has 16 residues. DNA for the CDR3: TGTGCCAGCAGCAAAGGCTCCGGGACAGGGGAAGAAGGCTACACCTTC. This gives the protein CASSKGSGTGEEGYTF.

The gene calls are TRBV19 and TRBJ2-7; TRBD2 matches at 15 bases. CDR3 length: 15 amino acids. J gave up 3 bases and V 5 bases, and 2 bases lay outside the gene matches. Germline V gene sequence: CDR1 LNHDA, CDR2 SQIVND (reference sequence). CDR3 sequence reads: CASSLGLAGGYEQYF. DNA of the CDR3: TGTGCCAGTAGTTTGGGACTAGCGGGAGGCTACGAGCAGTACTTC.

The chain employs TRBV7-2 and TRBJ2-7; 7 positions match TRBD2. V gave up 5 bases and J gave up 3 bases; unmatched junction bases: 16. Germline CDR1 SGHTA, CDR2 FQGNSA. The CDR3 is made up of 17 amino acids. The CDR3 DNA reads TGTGCCAGCAGCCGGGGGAAGAGTAGCGGGTCCCTCTACGAGCAGTACTTC. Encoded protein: CASSRGKSSGSLYEQYF.

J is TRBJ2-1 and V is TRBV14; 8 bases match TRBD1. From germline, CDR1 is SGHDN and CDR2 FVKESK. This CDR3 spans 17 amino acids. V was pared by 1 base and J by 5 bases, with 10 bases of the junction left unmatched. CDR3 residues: CASSQADRGLLHNEQFF. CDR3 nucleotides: TGTGCCAGCAGCCAAGCCGACAGGGGCCTCCTGCACAATGAGCAGTTCTTC.

The CDR3 nucleotides read TGTGCCAGCAGTCTACAGGGAGGGACCTACAATGAGCAGTTCTTC. Its translation: CASSLQGGTYNEQFF. This chain links TRBV28 with TRBJ2-1; a weak D match, TRBD2 (7 bases). The ends were cut back, 5 bases at V and 2 bases at J, with 13 bases in the middle. Germline CDR1 and CDR2: MDHEN and SYDVKM. The CDR3 consists of 15 residues. Variable domain in full (rest from reference TRBV28 and TRBJ2-1): DVKVTQSSRYLVKRTGEKVFLECVQDMDHENMFWYRQDPGLGLRLIYFSYDVKMKEKGDIPEGYSVSREKKERFSLILESASTNQTSMYLCASSLQGGTYNEQFFGPGTRLTVL.

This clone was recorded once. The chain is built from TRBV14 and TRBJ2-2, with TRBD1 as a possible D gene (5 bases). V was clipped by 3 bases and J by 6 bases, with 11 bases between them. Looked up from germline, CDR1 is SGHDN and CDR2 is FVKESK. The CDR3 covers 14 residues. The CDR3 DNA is TGTGCCAGCAGCCAGGGGCTAGGCCCCGGGGAGCTGTTTTTT. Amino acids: CASSQGLGPGELFF.

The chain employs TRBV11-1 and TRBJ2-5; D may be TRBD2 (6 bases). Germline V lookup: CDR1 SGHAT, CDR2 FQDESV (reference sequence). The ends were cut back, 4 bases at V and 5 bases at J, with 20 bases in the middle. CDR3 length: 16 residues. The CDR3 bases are TGTGCCAGCAGCTCCTACCCCCTAGCGACCAAGGAGACCCAGTACTTC. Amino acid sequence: CASSSYPLATKETQYF.

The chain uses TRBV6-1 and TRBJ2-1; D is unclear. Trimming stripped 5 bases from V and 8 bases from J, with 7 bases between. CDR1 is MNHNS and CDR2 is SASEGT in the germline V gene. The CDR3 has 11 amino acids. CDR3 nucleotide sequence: TGTGCCAGCAGTTACGCAGATGAGCAGTTCTTC. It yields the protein CASSYADEQFF.

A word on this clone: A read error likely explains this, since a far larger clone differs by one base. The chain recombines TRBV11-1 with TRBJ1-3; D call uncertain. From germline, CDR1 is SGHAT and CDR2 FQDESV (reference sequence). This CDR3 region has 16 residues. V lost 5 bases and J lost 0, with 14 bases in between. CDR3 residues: CASSQDRVNSGNTIYF. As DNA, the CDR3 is TGTGCCAGCAGCCAAGATCGGGTGAACTCTGGAAACACCATATATTTT.

The CDR3 DNA reads as TGTGCCAGCAGGGTTCCCATGGGGGAGCAGTACTTC. Amino acid sequence: CASRVPMGEQYF. The chain links TRBV6-1 to TRBJ2-7; D is undetermined. This CDR3 has 12 amino acids. Looked up from germline, CDR1 is MNHNS and CDR2 is SASEGT. The ends were cut back, 6 bases at V and 7 bases at J, with 13 bases in the middle.

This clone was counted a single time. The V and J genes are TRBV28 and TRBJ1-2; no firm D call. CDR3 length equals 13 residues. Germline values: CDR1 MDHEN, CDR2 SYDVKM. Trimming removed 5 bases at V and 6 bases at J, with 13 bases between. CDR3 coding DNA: TGTGCCAGCAGTCTCCGGACGGTTCATGGCTACACCTTC. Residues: CASSLRTVHGYTF.

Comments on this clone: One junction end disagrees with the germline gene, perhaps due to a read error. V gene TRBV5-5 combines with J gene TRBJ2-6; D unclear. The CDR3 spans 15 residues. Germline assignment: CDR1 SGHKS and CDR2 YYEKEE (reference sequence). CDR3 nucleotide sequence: TGCGCCAGCAGCCAAGCGTACTCTGGGGCCAACGTCCTGACTTTC. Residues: CASSQAYSGANVLTF.

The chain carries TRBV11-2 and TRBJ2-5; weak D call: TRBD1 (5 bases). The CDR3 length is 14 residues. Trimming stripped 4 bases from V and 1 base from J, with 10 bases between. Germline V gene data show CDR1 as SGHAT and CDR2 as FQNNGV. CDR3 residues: CASSSSRGQETQYF. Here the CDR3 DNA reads TGTGCCAGCAGCTCAAGTAGGGGCCAAGAGACCCAGTACTTC. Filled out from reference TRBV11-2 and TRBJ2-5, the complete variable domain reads EAGVAQSPRYKIIEKRQSVAFWCNPISGHATLYWYQQILGQGPKLLIQFQNNGVVDDSQLPKDRFSAERLKGVDSTLKIQPAKLEDSAVYLCASSSSRGQETQYFGPGTRLLVL.

CDR3 amino acids: CAISESWTGDTEAFF. The CDR3, as DNA: TGTGCCATCAGTGAGTCGTGGACGGGGGACACTGAAGCTTTCTTT. The rearrangement uses TRBV10-3 and TRBJ1-1; perhaps TRBD1 as D (5 bases). The CDR3 extends over 15 amino acids. Trimming cost V 0 bases and J 3 bases, with 11 bases left between them. The germline V gene has CDR1 ENHRY and CDR2 SYGVKD.

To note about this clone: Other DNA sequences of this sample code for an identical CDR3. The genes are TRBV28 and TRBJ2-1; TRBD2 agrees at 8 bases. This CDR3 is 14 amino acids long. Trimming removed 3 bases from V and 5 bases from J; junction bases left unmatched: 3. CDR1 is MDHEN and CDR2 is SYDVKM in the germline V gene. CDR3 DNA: TGTGCCAGCAGTTTCAGCGGGGGAGACAATGAGCAGTTCTTC. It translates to CASSFSGGDNEQFF.

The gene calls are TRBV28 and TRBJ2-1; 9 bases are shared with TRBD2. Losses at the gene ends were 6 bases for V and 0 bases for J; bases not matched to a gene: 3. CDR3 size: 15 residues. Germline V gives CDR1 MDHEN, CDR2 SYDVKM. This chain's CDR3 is CASRFSGSSYNEQFF. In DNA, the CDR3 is TGTGCCAGCAGATTTAGCGGGAGCTCCTACAATGAGCAGTTCTTC.